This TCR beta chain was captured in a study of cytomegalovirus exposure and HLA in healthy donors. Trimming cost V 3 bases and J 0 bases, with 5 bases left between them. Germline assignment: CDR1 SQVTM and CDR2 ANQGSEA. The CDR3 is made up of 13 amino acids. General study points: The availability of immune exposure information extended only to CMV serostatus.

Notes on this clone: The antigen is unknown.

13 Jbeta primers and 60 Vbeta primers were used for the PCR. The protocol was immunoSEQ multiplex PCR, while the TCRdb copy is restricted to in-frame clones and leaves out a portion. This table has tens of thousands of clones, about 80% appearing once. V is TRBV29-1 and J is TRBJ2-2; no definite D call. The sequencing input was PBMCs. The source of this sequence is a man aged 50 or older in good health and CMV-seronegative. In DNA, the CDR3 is TGCAGCGTTGAGGGCACGAACACCGGGGAGCTGTTTTTT. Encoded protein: CSVEGTNTGELFF.